These 18 T cell receptor beta chains came from one sample sequenced in a study of T cells in Graves' hyperthyroidism and ophthalmopathy. Amplified regions were TCR beta CDR3 sequences from RNA transcripts. The primer set for the first-round RT-PCR of the TCR CDR3 was HTBI. Using its own MiXCR run on the multiplex PCR reads, TCRdb lists one record per CDR3 protein. The table records hundreds of thousands of distinct CDR3 sequences, just under 20% of them present only once. The sequenced material came from blood. Receptor source: a middle-aged man with Graves' ophthalmopathy.

CDR3 bases: TGTGCCACCAGTGCTCTAAACTCCTACGAGCAGTACTTC. It codes for CATSALNSYEQYF. This chain connects TRBV24-1 to TRBJ2-7; D is undetermined. The CDR3 spans 13 residues. The germline CDR1 and CDR2 sequences are KGHDR and SFDVKD. V lost 5 bases and J 0 bases, leaving 7 bases between the germline ends.

The V call is TRBV15, the J call TRBJ2-1, with D unresolved. The V gene's germline CDR1 is LNHNV and CDR2 YYDKDF (reference sequence). V was cut by 1 base and J by 5 bases, with 9 bases left in between. This CDR3 comprises 14 residues. CDR3 sequence: CATSRGPRDNEQFF. The DNA of the CDR3 is TGTGCCACCAGCAGAGGTCCTCGGGACAATGAGCAGTTCTTC.

This clonotype was seen many times. This chain joins TRBV18 and TRBJ1-2, with D tentatively TRBD1 (5 bases). The germline V gene encodes CDR1 KGHSH and CDR2 LQKENI. The CDR3 extends over 13 amino acids. V was cut by 0 bases and J by 8 bases, with 10 bases left in between. The CDR3, as DNA: TGTGCCAGCTCACCACCGGTGGCAGGGGGCTACACCTTC. Translated: CASSPPVAGGYTF. Full variable domain (missing parts from reference TRBV18 and TRBJ1-2): NAGVMQNPRHLVRRRGQEARLRCSPMKGHSHVYWYRQLPEEGLKFMVYLQKENIIDESGMPKERFSAEFPKEGPSILRIQQVVRGDSAAYFCASSPPVAGGYTFGSGTRLTVV.

The chain joins TRBV7-9 to TRBJ1-2, with a possible D match to TRBD1 (6 bases). The CDR3 totals 13 residues. CDR1 and CDR2 (germline): SEHNR, FQNEAQ (reference sequence). V shed 2 bases and J shed 6 bases, with 10 bases lying between them. This CDR3 is CASSLTGSDGYTF. For the CDR3, the DNA is TGTGCCAGCAGCTTAACAGGGTCGGATGGCTACACCTTC.

This clonotype was seen ten or more times. The chain carries TRBV30 and TRBJ1-5, with D possibly being TRBD1 (6 bases). Trimming removed 3 bases at V and 0 bases at J, with 15 bases between. The CDR3 loop spans 16 amino acids. Germline V CDR1 and CDR2: GTSNPN, SVGIG (reference sequence). In DNA form, the CDR3 reads TGTGCCTGGAGCGTCTTTGGGGGCGGTAGCAATCAGCCCCAGCATTTT. Its translation: CAWSVFGGGSNQPQHF.

At least ten counts were recorded for this clonotype. This chain uses TRBV12-3 or TRBV12-4 with TRBJ1-1; D uncertain. Trimming removed 3 bases from V and 1 base from J, with 6 bases in between. This CDR3 region has 13 residues. CDR3 amino acids: CASSLMANTEAFF. The CDR3 nucleotides are TGTGCCAGCAGTTTGATGGCGAACACTGAAGCTTTCTTT.

The V and J genes are TRBV30 and TRBJ1-3; D not resolved. Germline loops: CDR1 GTSNPN, CDR2 SVGIG (reference sequence). Trimming left V 0 bases short and J 1 base short, with 10 bases between. The CDR3 covers 15 residues. CDR3 residues: CAWSVRRGSGNTIYF. The CDR3, as DNA: TGTGCCTGGAGTGTACGGCGAGGGTCTGGAAACACCATATATTTT.

The chain couples TRBV20-1 to TRBJ2-3, with D maybe TRBD2 (9 bases). Trimming took off 3 bases at V and 6 bases at J, with 25 bases between the two ends. The germline gives CDR1 DFQATT, CDR2 SNEGSKA (reference sequence). The CDR3 is made up of 17 amino acids. The CDR3 DNA reads TGCAGTGCTAGTCAGGGGGCGGGAGGGCCTCTAGGTGATACGCAGTATTTT. This sequence encodes CSASQGAGGPLGDTQYF.

This sequence joins TRBV7-9 and TRBJ2-3; D is unclear. Germline values: CDR1 SEHNR, CDR2 FQNEAQ (reference sequence). The CDR3 length is 15 residues. The V and J ends lost 1 base and 1 base respectively, with 9 bases between them. The CDR3 bases are TGTGCCAGCAGCTTAGAAGGGTCGCGCACAGATACGCAGTATTTT. This encodes CASSLEGSRTDTQYF.

The chain couples TRBV12-3 or TRBV12-4 to TRBJ1-1; weak D call: TRBD1 (6 bases). V lost 5 bases to trimming and J lost 4 bases, with 14 bases between them. The CDR3 is 14 amino acids. The CDR3 DNA reads as TGTGCCAGCAGTCCAACAGGGTGGGGCACTGAAGCTTTCTTT. Protein product: CASSPTGWGTEAFF.

V usage is TRBV14 and J usage is TRBJ2-5; D is ambiguous. Trimming stripped 1 base from V and 5 bases from J, with 20 bases between. The CDR3 covers 17 residues. CDR1 is SGHDN and CDR2 is FVKESK in the germline V gene. The CDR3 DNA is TGTGCCAGCAGCCAAGCTTCGACTCTCGGAAACCGGGAGACCCAGTACTTC. Its translation is CASSQASTLGNRETQYF.

This clonotype was seen a handful of times. The V gene is TRBV29-1, the J gene TRBJ2-2, with TRBD2 identical over 11 bases. J lost 3 bases, V lost 4 bases, and 1 base had no gene match. The germline V gene has CDR1 SQVTM and CDR2 ANQGSEA. The CDR3 contains 14 residues. The CDR3 sequence is CSVGLAGHTGELFF. The CDR3 DNA follows: TGCAGCGTTGGACTAGCGGGACACACCGGGGAGCTGTTTTTT.

This clonotype was counted a few times. The CDR3 nucleotides are TGTGCCAGCAGCCCGGCTCGGAGGCTTTCACCCCTCCACTTT. Its translation is CASSPARRLSPLHF. The V gene is TRBV3-1, the J gene TRBJ1-6; D is undetermined. V lost 4 bases and J lost 9, with 13 bases in between. Germline assignment: CDR1 LGHDT and CDR2 YNNKEL (reference sequence). The CDR3 runs to 14 residues.

The chain uses TRBV19 and TRBJ2-2; D remains unclear. Looked up from germline, CDR1 is LNHDA and CDR2 is SQIVND (reference sequence). The germline V and J ends were trimmed by 9 bases and 5 bases, with 10 bases remaining between them. The CDR3 sequence is 12 residues long. The DNA of the CDR3 is TGTGCCAGCACAATCGGGACCGGGGAGCTGTTTTTT. It codes for CASTIGTGELFF.

This clonotype was recorded at least ten times. The V gene is TRBV12-5, the J gene TRBJ2-1; 7 nucleotides agree with TRBD1. Trimming at V came to 1 base and at J to 9 bases, leaving 3 bases not matched to a gene. This CDR3 spans 13 amino acids. Germline CDR1 LGHNT, CDR2 FRNRAP. The CDR3 loop is CASGLGWDSEQFF. CDR3 DNA sequence: TGTGCTAGTGGTTTGGGCTGGGACAGTGAGCAGTTCTTC.

At least ten counts were recorded for this clonotype. The chain joins TRBV25-1 to TRBJ1-5; D uncertain. The CDR3 has 12 amino acids. V lost 4 bases, J lost 2 bases, and 3 bases lay in between. Germline CDR1 and CDR2: MGHDK and SYGVNS. In nucleotides, the CDR3 is TGTGCCAGCAGTGTGGGCAATCAGCCCCAGCATTTT. It codes for CASSVGNQPQHF.

On this clonotype: This may be a read error, as it is one base from a much larger clone. The chain couples TRBV20-1 to TRBJ2-5; D ambiguous. CDR1 is DFQATT and CDR2 is SNEGSKA in the germline V gene (reference sequence). The V end lost 0 bases, the J end lost 5 bases, and 4 bases lay between the germline ends. The CDR3 contains 11 residues. The CDR3 DNA sequence: TGCAGTGCTAGAGAAAGGGAGACCCAGTACTTC. It specifies CSARERETQYF.

This clonotype was counted between two and nine times. The chain couples TRBV7-9 to TRBJ2-3; 7 nucleotides align to TRBD1. The V gene end was trimmed by 3 bases and the J gene end by 0 bases; junction bases not matched to a gene: 3. This CDR3 has 15 residues. Germline V gene data show CDR1 as SEHNR and CDR2 as FQNEAQ (reference sequence). CDR3 DNA: TGTGCCAGCAGCTTGGTGGACAGGAGCACAGATACGCAGTATTTT. Translated: CASSLVDRSTDTQYF.